The text below deals with one T cell receptor (beta chain). Its antigen is undetermined. This sample was taken from a study of multiple sclerosis patients with progressive multifocal leukoencephalopathy. The time point was: 5 to 6 months of natalizumab therapy. All patients had prior interferon beta, and all PML patients were female. General study results and limits: It is unclear whether the findings reflect JC virus infection or general immunocompromise.

Sequencing was performed with immunoSEQ multiplex PCR; in TCRdb, only in-frame clones are kept and a portion is missing. Of 25,000 to 30,000 clones listed, roughly 90% are singletons. V was pared by 0 bases and J by 7 bases, with 15 bases between. The CDR3 length is 16 residues. Germline values: CDR1 SGHVS, CDR2 FNYEAQ. This clonotype originated in a human donor with multiple sclerosis. The chain has TRBV7-6 and TRBJ2-2; a weak D match, TRBD2 (7 bases). The sequenced sample was PBMCs, obtained from a patient treated with natalizumab. This CDR3 reads CASSLAGGPGVGELFF. CDR3 sequence (DNA): TGTGCCAGCAGCTTAGCGGGAGGGCCAGGGGTCGGGGAGCTGTTTTTT.